This T cell receptor (beta chain) was captured in a study of Ad26.COV2.S vaccination and SARS-CoV-2 variants. Study-wide background: A COV1001 Ad26.COV2.S trial-arm participant provided the sample.

The CDR3 runs to 17 residues. V shed 0 bases and J 0 bases; nucleotides not matched to a gene: 5. CDR1 and CDR2 (germline): GTSNPN, SVGIG (reference sequence). Notes on the study in general: Reported findings describe substantial breadth in spike-specific CD8+ and CD4+ T cell responses following vaccination.

Treatment here: some 20 received Ad26.COV2.S at low or high dose, single or two shots; several received placebo; per-sample allocation not given. Sampling was performed 63 days after the first vaccine or placebo injection. Sequencing was performed with immunoSEQ multiplex PCR; in TCRdb, only in-frame clones are kept and a portion is missing. The sample has about 500,000 clones; roughly nine tenths are singletons. A note on this clone: No antigen is known for it.

This specimen was peripheral blood, taken in a trial of Ad26.COV2.S vaccine versus placebo. The sequence was obtained from a person aged 18-60 years who received the Ad26.COV2.S COVID-19 vaccine or a placebo. The rearrangement links TRBV30 to TRBJ2-3, with TRBD2 matching over 11 bases. CDR3 in amino acids: CAWSVFRTSGSTDTQYF. The DNA for the CDR3 is TGTGCCTGGAGTGTATTTAGGACTAGCGGGAGCACAGATACGCAGTATTTT.